The 3 T cell receptor beta chains in this list originate from one sample, sequenced in a study of blood T cell repertoires in COVID-19 (dated by TCRdb to between 2020 and 2021). Library preparation employed the immunoSEQ multiplex PCR assay. Drawn from immuneACCESS, this table holds only the in-frame rearrangements with V and J called that TCRdb kept. Clones are partly lost; checked studies trace under half to an unresolved V gene and leave the rest unexplained. Present in this sample are 90,000 to 150,000 clones, approximately 81% of which were seen just once. About 3.8% of the sample is held by the ten biggest clonotypes. What was sequenced was peripheral blood. These receptors all stem from a man in his sixties with acute or convalescent COVID-19.

The chain joins TRBV5-4 to TRBJ2-2, with D perhaps matching TRBD2 (5 bases). With 0 bases removed from V and 5 bases from J, the gap between germline ends came to 14 bases. The germline CDR1 and CDR2 sequences are SGHNT and YYREEE (reference sequence). This CDR3 has 16 amino acids. CDR3 sequence reads: CASSLGTGSLTGELFF. The CDR3 DNA follows: TGTGCCAGCAGCTTGGGAACGGGGTCACTAACCGGGGAGCTGTTTTTT.

V gene TRBV19 combines with J gene TRBJ1-5, with D unresolved. With 6 bases removed from V and 3 bases from J, the gap between germline ends came to 15 bases. The CDR3 consists of 15 residues. Germline loops: CDR1 LNHDA, CDR2 SQIVND (reference sequence). This CDR3 reads CASSSGPQLNQPQHF. The DNA of the CDR3 is TGTGCCAGTAGCAGCGGACCGCAACTCAATCAGCCCCAGCATTTT.

The chain uses TRBV28 and TRBJ2-7, with D tentatively TRBD2 (6 bases). Germline lookup yields CDR1 MDHEN and CDR2 SYDVKM. This CDR3 is 13 amino acids long. The ends were cut back, 6 bases at V and 7 bases at J, with 16 bases in the middle. The CDR3 loop is CASSSAGSKEQYF. The CDR3 coding sequence is TGTGCCAGCAGCTCGGCGGGGTCTAAAGAGCAGTACTTC.